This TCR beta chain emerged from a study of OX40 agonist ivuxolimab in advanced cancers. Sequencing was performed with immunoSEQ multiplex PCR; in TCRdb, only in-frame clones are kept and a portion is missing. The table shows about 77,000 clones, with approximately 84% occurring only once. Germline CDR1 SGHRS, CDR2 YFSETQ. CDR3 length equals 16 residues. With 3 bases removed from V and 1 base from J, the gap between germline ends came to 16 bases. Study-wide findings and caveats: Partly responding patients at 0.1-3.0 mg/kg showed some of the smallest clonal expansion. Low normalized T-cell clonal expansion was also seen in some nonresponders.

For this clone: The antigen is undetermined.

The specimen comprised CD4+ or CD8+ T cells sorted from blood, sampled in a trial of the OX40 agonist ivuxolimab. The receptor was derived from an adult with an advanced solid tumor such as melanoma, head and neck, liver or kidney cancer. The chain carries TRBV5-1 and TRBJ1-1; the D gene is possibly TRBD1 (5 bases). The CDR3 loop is CASSYSRSGGNTEAFF. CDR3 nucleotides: TGCGCCAGCAGCTATTCCCGGAGTGGGGGGAACACTGAAGCTTTCTTT.